This note documents a single T cell receptor (beta chain) sequence. These data come from a study of cytomegalovirus exposure and HLA in healthy donors. Primers included in the PCR were 60 Vbeta and 13 Jbeta primers. TCRdb's table, derived via immunoSEQ multiplex PCR, lists solely in-frame clones and lacks some. The repertoire consists of some 100,000 clones, with approximately 74% occurring once and the leading ten covering about 1.9%. The CDR3 loop spans 14 amino acids. Trimming left V 6 bases short and J 3 bases short, with 13 bases between. CDR1 is SGHVS and CDR2 is FNYEAQ in the germline V gene. This rearrangement joins TRBV7-6 to TRBJ2-3; D perhaps matches TRBD2 (6 bases). Material: PBMCs. The TCR sequence derives from a woman aged 35 to 49 in good health and CMV-seronegative. DNA for the CDR3: TGTGCCAGCAGGGAGGGGCTAGCTACAGATACGCAGTATTTT. Protein: CASREGLATDTQYF.